Listed below are T cell receptor beta chains from one sample, sequenced in a study of control samples from healthy donors and cancer patients. Profiling relied on immunoSEQ multiplex PCR, and the TCRdb table lists in-frame clones only, not all of them. The data show about 82,000 clones, 85% to 95% seen once. Specimen: blood. These receptors all stem from a woman aged 18-35 years in good health. The CDR3 runs from the conserved cysteine through the conserved F or W. D genes are given only for firm matches. Not every row has a clone size; where given, it reads once, few, many or a size class.

j_call d_call v_call clone_size cdr3_nt cdr3_aa
TRBJ1-2 . TRBV19 . TGTGCCAGTAGTCAAAACACAGGGTCAATTTATGGCTACACCTTC CASSQNTGSIYGYTF
TRBJ2-5 . TRBV2 once TGTGCCAGCAACGGTCCGGGAAATCAAGAGACCCAGTACTTC CASNGPGNQETQYF
TRBJ1-6 TRBD1 TRBV9 . TGTGCCAGCAGCGTAGCAACAGGGGATAATTCACCCCTCCACTTT CASSVATGDNSPLHF
TRBJ2-7 . TRBV11-2 . TGTGCCAGCAGCGGCGCGGGTTCTCTAGCCTGGTACTTC CASSGAGSLAWYF
TRBJ2-3 . TRBV1 . TGCACCAGCAGCCCCTCGGAGCGGGGGGTGCCAGATACGCAGTATTTT CTSSPSERGVPDTQYF
TRBJ2-7 TRBD2 TRBV10-2 . TGCGCCAGCAGTTCGCGCGGGGGAATCTCCTACGAGCAGTACTTC CASSSRGGISYEQYF
TRBJ1-5 . TRBV28 . TGTGCCAGCAGCCTAGGGGGGATACATAGCAATCAGCCCCAGCATTTT CASSLGGIHSNQPQHF
TRBJ1-2 . TRBV3-1/TRBV3-2 once TGTGCCAGCAGCCGCGGACCACAGGGCCCAGGGGGCTACACCTTC CASSRGPQGPGGYTF
TRBJ1-1 . TRBV19 . TGTGCCAGTAGTAATAGCGGGAACACTGAAGCTTTCTTT CASSNSGNTEAFF
TRBJ1-2 . TRBV7-2 . TGTGCCAGCAGCTTCCCAGGGGTCTATGGCTACACCTTC CASSFPGVYGYTF
TRBJ2-3 TRBD1 TRBV7-6 . TGTGCCAGCAGCTTAGGGGACAGAACATTAAGCACAGATACGCAGTATTTT CASSLGDRTLSTDTQYF
TRBJ1-1 TRBD1 TRBV19 . TGTGCCAGTAGTGCGACAGGGGGGGTTGAAGCTTTCTTT CASSATGGVEAFF
TRBJ2-1 . TRBV7-3 . TGTGCCAGCAGCTATTCGGCGAACAATGAGCAGTTCTTC CASSYSANNEQFF
TRBJ2-1 TRBD2 TRBV6-5 . TGTGCCAGCGTCGTGCCGGGGGGCAATGAGCAGTTCTTC CASVVPGGNEQFF
TRBJ1-2 . TRBV11-2 . TGTGCCAGCAGCTTTACCACAGGGAGTGGCTACACCTTC CASSFTTGSGYTF
TRBJ1-2 . TRBV9 . TGTGCCAGCAGCGTAGACAGGTTTCCGTATGGCTACACCTTC CASSVDRFPYGYTF
TRBJ1-2 . TRBV27 . TGTGCCAGCAGTCCCCCGGGGAACTATGGCTACACCTTC CASSPPGNYGYTF
TRBJ2-7 TRBD1 TRBV5-1 . TGCGCCAGCAGCCCCCTCTGGACAGGGGGTATTACCCTTTCCTACGAGCAGTACTTC CASSPLWTGGITLSYEQYF
TRBJ2-7 TRBD2 TRBV4-2 . TGTGCCAGCAGCCAACAGTTCGGCGGGGGGCCTTCCTACGAGCAGTACTTC CASSQQFGGGPSYEQYF
TRBJ2-7 . TRBV19 . TGTGCCAGTAGTAAGGCAGGTCACGAGCAGTACTTC CASSKAGHEQYF
TRBJ2-7 . TRBV18 . TGTGCCAGCTCACCACGTGACAGAACCTACGAGCAGTACTTC CASSPRDRTYEQYF
TRBJ2-1 TRBD2 TRBV10-3 once TGTGCCTCAGCCCCCGGGACTAGCGTATACAATGAGCAGTTCTTC CASAPGTSVYNEQFF
TRBJ1-5 . TRBV2 . TGTGCCAGCAACAGGGCTAGCAATCAGCCCCAGCATTTT CASNRASNQPQHF
TRBJ1-2 . TRBV11-2 once TGTGCCAGCAGCTCGACACTGCTTTCCTATGGCTACACCTTC CASSSTLLSYGYTF
TRBJ2-3 TRBD2 TRBV6-6 . TGTGCCAGTGCACCGGGGGGAGATACGCAGTATTTT CASAPGGDTQYF
TRBJ2-3 TRBD1 TRBV5-6 . TGTGCCAGCAGCCAACCGGGACAGGGGACCACAGATACGCAGTATTTT CASSQPGQGTTDTQYF
TRBJ2-1 TRBD1 TRBV28 once TGTGCCAGCAGACACACCTGGACCGGGACAGGGGCGAGGGGGGAGCAGTTCTTC CASRHTWTGTGARGEQFF
TRBJ2-3 TRBD2 TRBV28 . TGTGCCTGGGGGGGAGGGGAAAGCACAGATACGCAGTATTTT CAWGGGESTDTQYF
TRBJ2-7 TRBD2 TRBV27 . TGTGCCAGCAGTCCCACTAGCGTTCAAGCCTACGAGCAGTACTTC CASSPTSVQAYEQYF
TRBJ2-7 . TRBV7-2 . TGTGCCAGCAGTCCCTTTGAGCTACAACTCTACGAGCAGTACTTC CASSPFELQLYEQYF
TRBJ2-2 TRBD1 TRBV10-3 . TGTGCCCTCCGGGACAGGGAGAACACCGGGGAGCTGTTTTTT CALRDRENTGELFF
TRBJ1-4 . TRBV25-1 . TGTGCCAGCAGTGAGGGGGGGGCCGCAAAACTGTTTTTT CASSEGGAAKLFF
TRBJ2-3 TRBD1 TRBV7-3 . TGTGCCAGCAGCTTGATTGGACAGGGGCCAGATACGCAGTATTTT CASSLIGQGPDTQYF
TRBJ2-7 TRBD2 TRBV18 . TGTGCCAGCTCACCACGACCTAGCGGGAGGTATGAGCAGTACTTC CASSPRPSGRYEQYF
TRBJ1-3 . TRBV28 once TGTGCCAGCGTGGGGTTCTCTGGAAACACCATATATTTT CASVGFSGNTIYF
TRBJ1-4 TRBD1 TRBV27 . TGTGCCAGCAGTTTAAGTTGGACAGGGAAGGGAAAACTGTTTTTT CASSLSWTGKGKLFF
TRBJ1-5 . TRBV19 . TGTGCCAGTAGTGGGTCGGGCAAACCTAATCAGCCCCAGCATTTT CASSGSGKPNQPQHF
TRBJ1-1 . TRBV6-7 . TGTGCCAGCAGTTACATCGGACTGGTGAACACTGAAGCTTTCTTT CASSYIGLVNTEAFF
TRBJ1-1 . TRBV7-2 few TGTGCCAGCAGCTTTTTTTCGGATGAAGCTTTCTTT CASSFFSDEAFF
TRBJ2-5 TRBD2 TRBV27 . TGTGCCAGCCCGGGAGGATGCCGCCCGGGGGAGACCCAGTACTTC CASPGGCRPGETQYF
TRBJ1-1 . TRBV15 . TGTGCCACCAGCAAAGAACAGGGCTCCAGTACTGAAGCTTTCTTT CATSKEQGSSTEAFF
TRBJ1-4 . TRBV25-1 . TGTGCCAGCAGTGAATACAGGGCAACTAATGAAAAACTGTTTTTT CASSEYRATNEKLFF
TRBJ1-2 . TRBV2 . TGTGCCAGCAGTCTAAAACTTAGCTATGGCTACACCTTC CASSLKLSYGYTF
TRBJ2-7 . TRBV7-3 . TGTGCCAGCAGCTTAACGAGGGCAGGACCCTCCTACGAGCAGTACTTC CASSLTRAGPSYEQYF
TRBJ2-2 . TRBV7-9 . TGTGCCAGCACCAGAAGCAGGGTCTATGCCGGGGAGCTGTTTTTT CASTRSRVYAGELFF